A selection of T cell receptor beta chains follows, all from one sample in a study of blood T cells in healthy people across ages. TCRdb ran MiXCR on the 5' RACE reads and lists one entry per CDR3 protein. The profile shows approximately 690,000 distinct CDR3 sequences, around 54% of them singletons. The material sequenced was blood. The receptor source for this set is a man aged 55-75 years in good health. Each CDR3 is given with its conserved first and last residue. D genes are given only for firm matches. Part of the rows lack a size; the others show once, few, many or a class for expanded clones.

length: 15
size: .
V: TRBV6-1
J: TRBJ2-7
D: TRBD1
CDR3: CASSEGDRGTYEQYF
DNA: TGTGCCAGCAGTGAAGGGGACAGGGGAACCTACGAGCAGTACTTC

length: 14
size: .
V: TRBV20-1
J: TRBJ1-4
D: .
CDR3: CSAPVGAGNEKLFF
DNA: TGCAGTGCTCCCGTGGGGGCAGGTAATGAAAAACTGTTTTTT

length: 12
size: .
V: TRBV10-3
J: TRBJ2-7
D: TRBD1
CDR3: CATGQGDYEQYF
DNA: TGTGCCACCGGACAGGGTGACTACGAGCAGTACTTC

length: 11
size: few
V: TRBV29-1
J: TRBJ1-1
D: .
CDR3: CSVRTRTEAFF
DNA: TGCAGCGTTAGGACCAGGACTGAAGCTTTCTTT

length: 15
size: .
V: TRBV7-8
J: TRBJ1-2
D: TRBD1
CDR3: CASSSSPGGSEGYTF
DNA: TGTGCCAGCAGCTCGTCCCCAGGGGGTTCAGAGGGCTACACCTTC

length: 16
size: .
V: TRBV28
J: TRBJ2-3
D: TRBD2
CDR3: CASSSGSGVSTDTQYF
DNA: TGTGCCAGCAGTTCAGGTAGCGGGGTGAGCACAGATACGCAGTATTTT

length: 16
size: .
V: TRBV20-1
J: TRBJ2-5
D: .
CDR3: CSASTTIGNVRETQYF
DNA: TGCAGTGCTAGCACAACCATCGGTAACGTCCGAGAGACCCAGTACTTC

length: 14
size: few
V: TRBV29-1
J: TRBJ2-1
D: .
CDR3: CSGGGGKSMVEQFF
DNA: TGCAGTGGCGGAGGGGGTAAAAGTATGGTCGAGCAGTTCTTC

length: 13
size: few
V: TRBV12-3/TRBV12-4
J: TRBJ1-1
D: .
CDR3: CASSRGPPQGAFF
DNA: TGTGCCAGCAGTCGCGGACCTCCCCAGGGGGCTTTCTTT

length: 15
size: .
V: TRBV27
J: TRBJ2-3
D: .
CDR3: CASSLGDFPTDTQYF
DNA: TGTGCCAGCAGTTTAGGGGACTTTCCCACAGATACGCAGTATTTT

length: 16
size: few
V: TRBV29-1
J: TRBJ2-5
D: TRBD1
CDR3: CSVEDAGTGAQETQYF
DNA: TGCAGCGTTGAAGATGCCGGGACAGGCGCTCAAGAGACCCAGTACTTC

length: 16
size: .
V: TRBV7-2
J: TRBJ2-7
D: TRBD1
CDR3: CASSADRASSYNEQYF
DNA: TGTGCCAGCAGCGCTGACAGGGCGAGCTCCTACAATGAGCAGTACTTC

length: 12
size: .
V: TRBV6-1
J: TRBJ2-3
D: .
CDR3: CASTRGTDTQYF
DNA: TGTGCCAGCACCAGAGGCACAGATACGCAGTATTTT

length: 15
size: .
V: TRBV12-3/TRBV12-4
J: TRBJ1-2
D: TRBD1
CDR3: CASSRRTGGVYGYTF
DNA: TGTGCCAGCAGTCGGCGGACAGGGGGGGTCTATGGCTACACCTTC

length: 10
size: .
V: TRBV20-1
J: TRBJ2-5
D: .
CDR3: CSASSNEQYF
DNA: TGCAGTGCTAGTTCCAATGAGCAGTACTTC

length: 14
size: many
V: TRBV20-1
J: TRBJ1-5
D: .
CDR3: CSASRGRSNQPQHF
DNA: TGCAGTGCTAGCCGGGGGCGAAGCAATCAGCCCCAGCATTTT

length: 13
size: few
V: TRBV5-4
J: TRBJ1-1
D: .
CDR3: CASSLQEGTEAFF
DNA: TGTGCCAGCAGCCTTCAGGAAGGGACTGAAGCTTTCTTT

length: 15
size: many
V: TRBV15
J: TRBJ2-7
D: TRBD1
CDR3: CATSPDRGDAYEQYF
DNA: TGTGCCACCAGTCCCGACAGGGGGGACGCCTACGAGCAGTACTTC

length: 13
size: .
V: TRBV2
J: TRBJ1-4
D: .
CDR3: CASSEQIYEKLFF
DNA: TGTGCCAGCAGTGAACAGATATATGAAAAACTGTTTTTT

length: 15
size: .
V: TRBV29-1
J: TRBJ2-5
D: .
CDR3: CSVGLASRPLETQYF
DNA: TGCAGCGTTGGCCTGGCCAGCAGGCCCCTGGAGACCCAGTACTTC

length: 12
size: .
V: TRBV14
J: TRBJ2-1
D: .
CDR3: CASGFQNNEQFF
DNA: TGTGCCAGCGGGTTTCAGAACAATGAGCAGTTCTTC

length: 18
size: .
V: TRBV7-9
J: TRBJ2-5
D: TRBD1
CDR3: CASSLSGGVWDSKETQYF
DNA: TGTGCCAGCAGCTTATCAGGGGGCGTCTGGGACAGCAAAGAGACCCAGTACTTC

length: 15
size: .
V: TRBV4-2
J: TRBJ2-7
D: TRBD1
CDR3: CASSQAAGDREVQYF
DNA: TGTGCCAGCAGCCAAGCCGCCGGGGACAGGGAAGTTCAGTACTTC

length: 16
size: .
V: TRBV18
J: TRBJ2-1
D: .
CDR3: CASSPFQTASYNEQFF
DNA: TGTGCCAGCTCCCCTTTCCAGACAGCCTCCTACAATGAGCAGTTCTTC

length: 13
size: .
V: TRBV5-1
J: TRBJ2-1
D: .
CDR3: CASSWDTYNEQFF
DNA: TGCGCCAGCAGCTGGGACACCTACAATGAGCAGTTCTTC

length: 16
size: .
V: TRBV15
J: TRBJ2-3
D: TRBD2
CDR3: CATSTNQRGGTDTQYF
DNA: TGTGCCACCAGCACGAATCAGCGGGGGGGTACAGATACGCAGTATTTT

length: 14
size: .
V: TRBV14
J: TRBJ1-3
D: .
CDR3: CASSPLRRGNTIYF
DNA: TGTGCCAGCAGCCCGTTAAGACGTGGAAACACCATATATTTT

length: 14
size: .
V: TRBV2
J: TRBJ1-1
D: TRBD1
CDR3: CASSDQGGNTEAFF
DNA: TGTGCCAGCAGCGACCAGGGGGGGAACACTGAAGCTTTCTTT

length: 15
size: once
V: TRBV12-3/TRBV12-4
J: TRBJ1-2
D: TRBD1
CDR3: CASSLAPGGIYGYTF
DNA: TGTGCCAGCAGTTTAGCGCCAGGGGGAATCTATGGCTACACCTTC

length: 16
size: .
V: TRBV10-1
J: TRBJ1-4
D: .
CDR3: CAVVRPQPATGEKLFF
DNA: TGCGCCGTCGTCCGACCTCAACCCGCAACCGGAGAAAAACTGTTTTTT

length: 14
size: .
V: TRBV4-3
J: TRBJ2-5
D: .
CDR3: CASSQEGYGETQYF
DNA: TGCGCCAGCAGCCAGGAGGGGTACGGAGAGACCCAGTACTTC

length: 12
size: .
V: TRBV4-2
J: TRBJ1-6
D: .
CDR3: CASGAWNSPPHF
DNA: TGTGCCAGCGGGGCGTGGAATTCACCCCCCCACTTT

length: 15
size: .
V: TRBV12-3/TRBV12-4
J: TRBJ2-4
D: .
CDR3: CASSFQGMVINIQYF
DNA: TGTGCCAGCAGTTTTCAGGGGATGGTCATAAACATTCAGTACTTC

length: 15
size: .
V: TRBV2
J: TRBJ1-1
D: .
CDR3: CASNPEAGSHTEAFF
DNA: TGTGCCAGCAATCCCGAGGCAGGGTCGCACACTGAAGCTTTCTTT

length: 17
size: .
V: TRBV20-1
J: TRBJ2-5
D: .
CDR3: CSARDMGRSPYQETQYF
DNA: TGCAGCGCTAGAGATATGGGCAGATCTCCGTACCAAGAGACCCAGTACTTC

length: 15
size: .
V: TRBV6-6
J: TRBJ2-4
D: TRBD1
CDR3: CASTEQGLAKNIQYF
DNA: TGTGCCAGCACGGAACAGGGGTTGGCCAAAAACATTCAGTACTTC

length: 14
size: .
V: TRBV6-1
J: TRBJ2-1
D: .
CDR3: CASSEQGPYNEQFF
DNA: TGTGCCAGCAGTGAACAGGGTCCCTACAATGAGCAGTTCTTC

length: 13
size: few
V: TRBV12-3/TRBV12-4
J: TRBJ1-2
D: .
CDR3: CASSLGGGSGYTF
DNA: TGTGCCAGCAGTTTGGGCGGGGGGAGTGGCTACACCTTC

length: 17
size: .
V: TRBV12-3/TRBV12-4
J: TRBJ2-2
D: TRBD1
CDR3: CASSFVTRSGGTGELFF
DNA: TGTGCCAGCAGTTTTGTTACCCGATCAGGGGGAACCGGGGAGCTGTTTTTT

length: 16
size: once
V: TRBV24-1
J: TRBJ2-5
D: TRBD1
CDR3: CATSDRRQGRGETQYF
DNA: TGTGCCACCAGTGATCGCAGACAGGGTAGAGGGGAGACCCAGTACTTC

length: 16
size: .
V: TRBV27
J: TRBJ2-1
D: TRBD2
CDR3: CASSFETSGEFNEQFF
DNA: TGTGCCAGCAGTTTCGAGACTAGCGGGGAGTTTAATGAGCAGTTCTTC

length: 14
size: once
V: TRBV5-5
J: TRBJ2-5
D: TRBD1
CDR3: CASRGGTGVETQYF
DNA: TGTGCCAGCAGGGGAGGGACAGGGGTAGAGACCCAGTACTTC

length: 17
size: .
V: TRBV6-6
J: TRBJ2-1
D: TRBD2
CDR3: CASSYSIASGGLDEQFF
DNA: TGTGCCAGCAGTTACTCGATTGCTAGCGGGGGACTCGATGAGCAGTTCTTC

length: 15
size: .
V: TRBV7-2
J: TRBJ2-1
D: TRBD2
CDR3: CASSKLAGPHNEQFF
DNA: TGTGCCAGCAGCAAACTAGCGGGGCCCCACAATGAGCAGTTCTTC

length: 15
size: .
V: TRBV6-1
J: TRBJ2-3
D: .
CDR3: CASSPRDTYRDTQYF
DNA: TGTGCCAGCAGTCCCCGGGACACCTACCGGGATACGCAGTATTTT

length: 15
size: .
V: TRBV11-2
J: TRBJ2-3
D: TRBD2
CDR3: CASSSHAGGLDTQYF
DNA: TGTGCCAGCAGCTCCCATGCGGGGGGGCTGGATACGCAGTATTTT

length: 19
size: .
V: TRBV27
J: TRBJ2-3
D: .
CDR3: CASSLSRGKGNPRTDTQYF
DNA: TGTGCCAGCAGTTTATCTCGAGGGAAGGGAAACCCGCGCACAGATACGCAGTATTTT

length: 15
size: few
V: TRBV29-1
J: TRBJ2-5
D: TRBD2
CDR3: CSVGSSGALRETQYF
DNA: TGCAGCGTTGGGTCTAGCGGGGCCCTCAGGGAGACCCAGTACTTC

length: 16
size: .
V: TRBV9
J: TRBJ2-1
D: .
CDR3: CASSPAGGGTYNEQFF
DNA: TGTGCCAGCAGCCCGGCAGGGGGGGGGACCTACAATGAGCAGTTCTTC

length: 15
size: .
V: TRBV3-1
J: TRBJ2-7
D: TRBD2
CDR3: CASSPRLAGVYEQYF
DNA: TGTGCCAGCAGCCCGAGACTAGCGGGGGTCTACGAGCAGTACTTC

length: 16
size: .
V: TRBV6-5
J: TRBJ1-6
D: .
CDR3: CASSYSGGGGTSPLHF
DNA: TGTGCCAGCAGTTACTCAGGAGGTGGAGGGACCTCACCCCTCCACTTT

length: 15
size: .
V: TRBV4-1
J: TRBJ2-1
D: .
CDR3: CASSQDEQVYNEQFF
DNA: TGCGCCAGCAGCCAAGATGAGCAGGTCTACAATGAGCAGTTCTTC

length: 14
size: few
V: TRBV7-2
J: TRBJ2-5
D: .
CDR3: CASSFGLVGGTQYF
DNA: TGTGCCAGCAGCTTCGGTCTAGTAGGGGGGACCCAGTACTTC

length: 17
size: .
V: TRBV20-1
J: TRBJ2-3
D: TRBD2
CDR3: CSAWSSGASDSTDTQYF
DNA: TGCAGTGCTTGGTCTAGCGGTGCTTCGGATAGCACAGATACGCAGTATTTT

length: 13
size: .
V: TRBV10-3
J: TRBJ2-5
D: .
CDR3: CATARTIQETQYF
DNA: TGTGCCACTGCGAGAACAATCCAAGAGACCCAGTACTTC

length: 18
size: .
V: TRBV21-1
J: TRBJ2-4
D: .
CDR3: CASSKDLLEEIAKNIQYF
DNA: TGTGCCAGCAGCAAAGACCTCCTAGAGGAGATAGCCAAAAACATTCAGTACTTC

length: 13
size: .
V: TRBV11-3
J: TRBJ2-3
D: .
CDR3: CASSPGAADTQYF
DNA: TGTGCCAGCAGCCCAGGGGCCGCAGATACGCAGTATTTT

length: 12
size: .
V: TRBV29-1
J: TRBJ2-5
D: .
CDR3: CSVDTGLETQYF
DNA: TGCAGCGTTGATACGGGTTTGGAGACCCAGTACTTC